The 18 T cell receptor beta chains reported below all come from one sample, sequenced in a study of blood T cell repertoires in COVID-19 (dated by TCRdb to the early 2020s). Library preparation was by the immunoSEQ multiplex PCR assay. TCRdb holds this immuneACCESS table with in-frame rearrangements only. Some clones are missing; in checked studies, unresolved V genes explain under half, and the rest has no known cause. The sample has some 190,000 clones on record, roughly 88% of them singletons. Around 1.4% of the sample is taken by the ten largest. The sequencing sample was made of peripheral blood. The source is a man aged 18 to 30 with active or convalescent COVID-19.

V gene TRBV7-9 combines with J gene TRBJ1-1; TRBD1 is a possible D gene (6 bases). Germline assignment: CDR1 SEHNR and CDR2 FQNEAQ (reference sequence). V was trimmed by 5 bases and J by 9 bases, leaving 16 bases between them. The CDR3 spans 13 residues. This chain's CDR3 is CASSRLGHPKAFF. The CDR3 DNA reads TGTGCCAGCAGCCGACTGGGACATCCCAAAGCTTTCTTT. The full variable domain, its missing parts supplied by reference TRBV7-9 and TRBJ1-1, is DTGVSQNPRHKITKRGQNVTFRCDPISEHNRLYWYRQTLGQGPEFLTYFQNEAQLEKSRLLSDRFSAERPKGSFSTLEIQRTEQGDSAMYLCASSRLGHPKAFFGQGTRLTVV.

The chain combines TRBV7-2 with TRBJ2-3; D is unclear. The germline V gene encodes CDR1 SGHTA and CDR2 FQGNSA. Trimming removed 2 bases from V and 11 bases from J, with 11 bases in between. The CDR3 has 12 residues. In DNA, the CDR3 is TGTGCCAGCAGCTTACCCCCCGAGCGGCAGTATTTT. Translating gives CASSLPPERQYF.

The gene calls are TRBV25-1 and TRBJ2-3, with 16 bases fitting TRBD2. The J segment lost 6 bases and the V segment lost 2 bases, leaving 5 bases of the junction unmatched. The CDR3 is 17 residues long. Germline CDR1 and CDR2: MGHDK and SYGVNS. In nucleotides, the CDR3 is TGTGCCAGCAGTGAAGGGACTAGCGGGAGGGCCGGGGATACGCAGTATTTT. Its protein product is CASSEGTSGRAGDTQYF.

Notes on this clone: This CDR3 is also generated by other DNA sequences in the sample. The rearrangement links TRBV5-4 to TRBJ1-4; tentative D call: TRBD1 (5 bases). V was trimmed by 0 bases and J by 5 bases, leaving 11 bases between them. Germline V gives CDR1 SGHNT, CDR2 YYREEE (reference sequence). The CDR3 extends over 15 amino acids. CDR3 coding DNA: TGTGCCAGCAGCTTGGGTCAGGGAGGAAATGAAAAACTGTTTTTT. Amino acids: CASSLGQGGNEKLFF.

The chain employs TRBV27 and TRBJ2-7, with TRBD1 as a possible D gene (5 bases). This CDR3 has 14 amino acids. The V gene's germline CDR1 is MNHEY and CDR2 SMNVEV (reference sequence). Trimming shortened V by 0 bases and J by 3 bases, and 9 bases separated the two germline ends. Here the CDR3 reads CASSLSGQYYEQYF. For the CDR3, the DNA is TGTGCCAGCAGTTTATCGGGGCAGTACTACGAGCAGTACTTC.

This chain uses TRBV4-3 with TRBJ2-1, with 13 bases matching TRBD2. CDR3 length equals 20 residues. Germline V gene lookup returns CDR1 LGHNA and CDR2 YSLEER. V was pared by 0 bases and J by 5 bases, with 13 bases of the junction left unmatched. CDR3 sequence reads: CASSQDLTSGRALKNNEQFF. CDR3 DNA sequence: TGCGCCAGCAGCCAAGATCTTACTAGCGGGAGGGCTCTTAAAAACAATGAGCAGTTCTTC.

The chain recombines TRBV28 with TRBJ1-6; D is ambiguous. V was cut by 10 bases and J by 4 bases, with 14 bases left in between. This CDR3 contains 14 residues. Germline CDR1 reads MDHEN; CDR2 reads SYDVKM. The CDR3 DNA follows: TGTGCCACCCTAGAGGGCCGGTATAATTCACCCCTCCACTTT. The encoded protein is CATLEGRYNSPLHF.

The chain recombines TRBV12-3 or TRBV12-4 with TRBJ1-3, with D hard to call. The CDR3 loop spans 13 amino acids. V was cut by 4 bases and J by 3 bases, with 7 bases left in between. Written as DNA, the CDR3 is TGTGCCAGCAGTTGGCGGGGTGGAAACACCATATATTTT. It yields the protein CASSWRGGNTIYF.

The gene calls are TRBV28 and TRBJ1-4; D is ambiguous. The CDR3 extends over 17 amino acids. Trimming shortened V by 6 bases and J by 3 bases, and 20 bases separated the two germline ends. Germline V gene sequence: CDR1 MDHEN, CDR2 SYDVKM. CDR3 in amino acids: CASSSIEGIRPNEKLFF. The CDR3 nucleotides read TGTGCCAGCAGCTCGATAGAGGGAATTAGACCTAATGAAAAACTGTTTTTT.

The gene calls are TRBV5-1 and TRBJ1-2, with 9 nucleotides matching TRBD1. V trimming: 0 bases; J trimming: 5 bases; junction bases outside the gene matches: 5. Germline V gives CDR1 SGHRS, CDR2 YFSETQ. CDR3 length: 15 amino acids. This chain's CDR3 is CASSLGDRGIYGYTF. The DNA for the CDR3 is TGCGCCAGCAGCTTGGGAGACAGGGGGATTTATGGCTACACCTTC.

The chain uses TRBV5-4 and TRBJ1-3; D remains unclear. The V gene lost 3 bases and the J gene lost 1 base, with 11 bases spanning the gap. The germline gives CDR1 SGHNT, CDR2 YYREEE (reference sequence). This CDR3 is built from 15 residues. CDR3 in DNA: TGTGCCAGCAGCTCGACATCGGGGTCTGGAAACACCATATATTTT. Amino acids: CASSSTSGSGNTIYF. The full variable domain, completed using reference TRBV5-4 and TRBJ1-3, is ETGVTQSPTHLIKTRGQQVTLRCSSQSGHNTVSWYQQALGQGPQFIFQYYREEENGRGNFPPRFSGLQFPNYSSELNVNALELDDSALYLCASSSTSGSGNTIYFGEGSWLTVV.

In DNA form, the CDR3 reads TGCGCCAGCAGCGGTACAGGGCGCACTGAAGCTTTCTTT. Protein product: CASSGTGRTEAFF. The rearrangement uses TRBV10-2 and TRBJ1-1; a possible D gene is TRBD1 (6 bases). The V gene's germline CDR1 is WSHSY and CDR2 SAAADI. There are 13 residues in the CDR3. V was clipped by 6 bases and J by 4 bases, with 12 bases between them.

The chain combines TRBV28 with TRBJ1-3; TRBD1 aligns across 10 bases. V shed 6 bases and J 4 bases; nucleotides not matched to a gene: 3. There are 14 residues in the CDR3. Germline V gives CDR1 MDHEN, CDR2 SYDVKM. The CDR3 protein is CASRTGGNGNTIYF. DNA for the CDR3: TGTGCCAGCAGGACAGGGGGCAACGGAAACACCATATATTTT.

V usage is TRBV7-8 and J usage is TRBJ2-7; 9 nucleotides agree with TRBD1. Germline trimming cut 3 bases from V and 6 bases from J; bases unmatched to any gene: 12. Germline CDR1 is SGHVS and CDR2 is FQNEAQ. This CDR3 is 16 amino acids long. The CDR3 loop reads CASSFSVGQGFGEQYF. In DNA, the CDR3 is TGTGCCAGCAGCTTTAGCGTCGGACAGGGGTTTGGCGAGCAGTACTTC.

This clone was found once. The chain uses TRBV5-6 and TRBJ1-2; D perhaps matches TRBD1 (6 bases). Germline V gene data show CDR1 as SGHDT and CDR2 as YYEEEE. The CDR3 is made up of 12 amino acids. Trimming pared 0 bases from V and 10 bases from J, leaving 10 bases between. The CDR3 is CASSLAGAVYTF. The CDR3 nucleotides are TGTGCCAGCAGCTTGGCAGGGGCGGTCTACACCTTC.

The chain employs TRBV28 and TRBJ1-2; TRBD1 matches at 10 bases. The germline V gene has CDR1 MDHEN and CDR2 SYDVKM. J gave up 7 bases and V 2 bases, and 4 bases lay outside the gene matches. The CDR3 sequence is 14 residues long. CDR3 bases: TGTGCCAGCAGTTTAACGACAGGGGGCGGTGGCTACACCTTC. It codes for CASSLTTGGGGYTF.

This clone came up once. The chain carries TRBV20-1 and TRBJ2-7; 11 bases agree with TRBD2. CDR1 DFQATT and CDR2 SNEGSKA come from the germline V gene (reference sequence). This CDR3 contains 15 residues. The V gene end was trimmed by 3 bases and the J gene end by 1 base; junction bases not matched to a gene: 5. The CDR3 sequence is CSASSGTSGSYEQYF. In DNA form, the CDR3 reads TGCAGTGCTAGTAGTGGGACTAGCGGATCCTACGAGCAGTACTTC.

The chain combines TRBV19 with TRBJ1-2, with 10 bases identical to TRBD1. In germline, CDR1 is LNHDA, CDR2 SQIVND (reference sequence). The CDR3 sequence is 14 residues long. The V segment lost 6 bases and the J segment 4 bases; nucleotides outside the gene matches: 5. The CDR3 reads CASSRQGAAYGYTF. CDR3 nucleotides: TGTGCCAGTAGCCGACAGGGGGCGGCCTATGGCTACACCTTC.